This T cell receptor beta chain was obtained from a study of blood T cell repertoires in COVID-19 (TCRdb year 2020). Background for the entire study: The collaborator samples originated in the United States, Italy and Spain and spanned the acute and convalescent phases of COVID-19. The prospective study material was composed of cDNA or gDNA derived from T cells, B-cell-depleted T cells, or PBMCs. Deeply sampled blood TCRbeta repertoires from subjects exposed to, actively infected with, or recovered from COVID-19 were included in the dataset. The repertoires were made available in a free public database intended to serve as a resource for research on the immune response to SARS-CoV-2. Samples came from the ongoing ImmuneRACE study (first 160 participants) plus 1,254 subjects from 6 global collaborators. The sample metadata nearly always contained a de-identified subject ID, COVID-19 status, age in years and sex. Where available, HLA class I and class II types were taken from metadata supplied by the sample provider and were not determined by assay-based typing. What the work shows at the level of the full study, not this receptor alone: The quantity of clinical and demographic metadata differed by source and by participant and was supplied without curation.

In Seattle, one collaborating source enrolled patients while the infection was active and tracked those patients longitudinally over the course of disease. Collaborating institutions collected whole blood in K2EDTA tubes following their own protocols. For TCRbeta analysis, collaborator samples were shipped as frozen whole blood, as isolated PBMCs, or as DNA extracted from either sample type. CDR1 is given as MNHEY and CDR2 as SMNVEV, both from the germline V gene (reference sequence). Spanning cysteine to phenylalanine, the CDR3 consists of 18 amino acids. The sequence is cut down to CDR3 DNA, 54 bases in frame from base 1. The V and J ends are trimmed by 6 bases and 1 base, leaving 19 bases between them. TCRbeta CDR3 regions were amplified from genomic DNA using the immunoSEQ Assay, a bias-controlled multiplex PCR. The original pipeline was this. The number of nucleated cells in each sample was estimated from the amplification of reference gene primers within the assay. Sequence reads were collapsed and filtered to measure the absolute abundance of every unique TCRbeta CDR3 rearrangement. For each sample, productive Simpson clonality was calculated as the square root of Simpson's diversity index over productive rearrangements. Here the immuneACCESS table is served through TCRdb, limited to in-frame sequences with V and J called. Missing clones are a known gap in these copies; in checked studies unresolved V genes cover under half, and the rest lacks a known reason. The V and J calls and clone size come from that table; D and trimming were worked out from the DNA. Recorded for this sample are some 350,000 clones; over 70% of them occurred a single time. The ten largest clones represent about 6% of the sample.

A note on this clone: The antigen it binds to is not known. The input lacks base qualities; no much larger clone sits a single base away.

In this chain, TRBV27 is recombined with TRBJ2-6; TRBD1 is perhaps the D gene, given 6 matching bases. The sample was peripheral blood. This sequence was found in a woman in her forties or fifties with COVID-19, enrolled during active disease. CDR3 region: CASRPNRAPYSGANVLTF. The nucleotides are TGTGCCAGCAGACCCAACAGGGCACCTTATTCTGGGGCCAACGTCCTGACTTTC.